Listed here are 29 T cell receptor beta chains from one sample, sequenced in a study of molecular identifiers for immune sequencing clone quantification. TCRdb re-derived calls from the PCR reads in MiXCR, one entry per CDR3 protein. Seen here are more than 300,000 distinct CDR3 sequences, around a fifth observed once, and the top ten hold approximately 0.85%. The sequenced material came from naive CD8+ T cells from blood, with Jurkat cell RNA spiked in. Indicated subset: FACS-sorted CD8+CD4-CCR7+CD45RA+ naive T cells. The source is a human donor in good health. Some libraries in this study had Jurkat cell RNA spiked in.

This clonotype was recorded at least ten times. In DNA, the CDR3 is TGCAGCGTTGACAGACAAGAGACCCAGTACTTC. As protein: CSVDRQETQYF. The V gene is TRBV29-1, the J gene TRBJ2-5; D is uncertain. The CDR3 runs 11 residues. CDR1 and CDR2 (germline): SQVTM, ANQGSEA. With 3 bases removed from V and 2 bases from J, the gap between germline ends came to 4 bases.

About this clonotype: This may stem from a read error, because a much larger clone lies one nucleotide away. V usage is TRBV6-2 or TRBV6-3 and J usage is TRBJ2-7, with a tentative D call TRBD1 (6 bases). The germline V and J ends were trimmed by 6 bases and 2 bases, with 17 bases remaining between them. CDR3 length: 15 amino acids. The germline V gene has CDR1 MNHEY and CDR2 SVGEGT. CDR3 bases: TGTGCCAGCAGAGACAGGTCCATTAGCCCCTACGAGCAGTACTTC. Translation gives CASRDRSISPYEQYF.

This chain uses TRBV19 with TRBJ2-7; no clear D gene. Between the trimmed V and J ends, which lost 2 bases and 2 bases, there was a span of 7 bases. The CDR3 covers 13 residues. CDR1 and CDR2 from the germline V gene are LNHDA and SQIVND (reference sequence). The CDR3: CASSIQAPYEQYF. CDR3 coding DNA: TGTGCCAGTAGTATACAGGCCCCCTACGAGCAGTACTTC.

The rearrangement uses TRBV15 and TRBJ2-7; D possibly uses TRBD1 or TRBD2 (5 bases each). From germline, CDR1 is LNHNV and CDR2 YYDKDF (reference sequence). CDR3 length: 18 amino acids. The ends were cut back, 3 bases at V and 4 bases at J, with 25 bases in the middle. CDR3 in amino acids: CATSRGSQNSGTPYEQYF. The CDR3 DNA is TGTGCCACCAGCAGGGGGTCCCAAAACTCAGGGACCCCATACGAGCAGTACTTC. Complete variable domain (other parts from reference TRBV15 and TRBJ2-7): DAMVIQNPRYQVTQFGKPVTLSCSQTLNHNVMYWYQQKSSQAPKLLFHYYDKDFNNEADTPDNFQSRRPNTSFCFLDIRSPGLGDTAMYLCATSRGSQNSGTPYEQYFGPGTRLTVT.

This clonotype was seen at least ten times. The rearrangement joins TRBV12-3 or TRBV12-4 to TRBJ1-2; D remains unclear. There are 13 residues in the CDR3. Trimming removed 5 bases at V and 6 bases at J, with 13 bases between. CDR3 in amino acids: CASSQRDVHGYTF. The CDR3 nucleotides are TGTGCCAGCAGTCAGCGGGATGTCCATGGCTACACCTTC.

This clonotype was counted many times. The chain recombines TRBV27 with TRBJ2-1; D is undetermined. Trimming shortened V by 5 bases and J by 6 bases, and 8 bases separated the two germline ends. The CDR3 is 12 residues long. In germline, CDR1 is MNHEY, CDR2 SMNVEV (reference sequence). The CDR3 DNA follows: TGTGCCAGCAGTCATACTGGCAATGAGCAGTTCTTC. Its translation is CASSHTGNEQFF.

This clonotype was recorded a few times. The chain has TRBV27 and TRBJ2-7, with D perhaps matching TRBD1 or TRBD2 (5 bases each). Between the trimmed V and J ends, which lost 2 bases and 0 bases, there was a span of 8 bases. Germline V CDR1 and CDR2: MNHEY, SMNVEV (reference sequence). The CDR3 is 14 residues long. The CDR3 sequence: CASSLLGVSYEQYF. CDR3 nucleotide sequence: TGTGCCAGCAGTTTACTGGGGGTCTCCTACGAGCAGTACTTC.

Concerning this clonotype itself: One base away lies a much larger clone, so this may be a sequencing read error. The chain couples TRBV7-9 to TRBJ1-2; D gene unclear. Germline V gene data show CDR1 as SEHNR and CDR2 as FQNEAQ (reference sequence). This CDR3 has 16 amino acids. The CDR3 reads CASRFGSTPSNYGYTF. The CDR3 nucleotides read TGTGCCAGCCGCTTCGGTTCTACACCTTCAAACTATGGCTACACCTTC. The whole variable domain, filled in from reference TRBV7-9 and TRBJ1-2, reads DTGVSQNPRHKITKRGQNVTFRCDPISEHNRLYWYRQTLGQGPEFLTYFQNEAQLEKSRLLSDRFSAERPKGSFSTLEIQRTEQGDSAMYLCASRFGSTPSNYGYTFGSGTRLTVV.

This clonotype was picked up a small number of times. CDR3 loop: CASSQDMGSYNEQFF. Here the CDR3 DNA reads TGCGCCAGCAGCCAAGATATGGGCAGCTACAATGAGCAGTTCTTC. The chain couples TRBV4-1 to TRBJ2-1; D is ambiguous. Germline CDR1 reads MGHRA; CDR2 reads YSYEKL. The CDR3 consists of 15 residues. Trimming pared 0 bases from V and 3 bases from J, leaving 9 bases between.

This clonotype was recorded many times. The chain couples TRBV5-4 to TRBJ2-7; TRBD1 aligns across 7 bases. Losses at the gene ends were 2 bases for V and 2 bases for J; bases not matched to a gene: 7. Germline CDR1 SGHNT, CDR2 YYREEE (reference sequence). This CDR3 has 15 amino acids. The CDR3 reads CASSFFRGTAYEQYF. CDR3 DNA sequence: TGTGCCAGCAGCTTTTTCAGGGGGACCGCCTACGAGCAGTACTTC.

This clonotype came up many times. The CDR3 region has the DNA TGTGCCAGCTTGGGACAAGACTATGGCTACACCTTC. This encodes CASLGQDYGYTF. The genes are TRBV5-8 and TRBJ1-2; possibly TRBD1 for D (6 bases). Germline CDR1 is SGHTS and CDR2 is YDEGEE. Trimming shortened V by 7 bases and J by 3 bases, and 10 bases separated the two germline ends. There are 12 residues in the CDR3.

This clonotype was counted at least ten times. This chain uses TRBV24-1 with TRBJ2-2; the D gene could be TRBD1 or TRBD2 (5 bases each). Trimming left V 3 bases short and J 7 bases short, with 14 bases between. Germline CDR1 KGHDR, CDR2 SFDVKD. This CDR3 is 15 amino acids long. The CDR3 is CATSDSELGVGELFF. DNA of the CDR3: TGTGCCACCAGTGATAGCGAACTGGGGGTCGGGGAGCTGTTTTTT.

This clonotype was seen repeatedly, ten times or more. This chain uses TRBV20-1 with TRBJ2-5, with a weak D call TRBD1 (7 bases). This CDR3 spans 15 amino acids. V lost 1 base and J lost 2, with 14 bases in between. CDR1 and CDR2 from the germline V gene are DFQATT and SNEGSKA (reference sequence). This CDR3 is CSARGQGLSQETQYF. In DNA form, the CDR3 reads TGCAGTGCTAGAGGACAGGGACTTTCGCAAGAGACCCAGTACTTC.

At least ten counts were recorded for this clonotype. The chain joins TRBV25-1 to TRBJ2-7, with TRBD1 as a possible D gene (6 bases). The V and J ends lost 5 bases and 0 bases respectively, with 8 bases between them. Germline V gene data show CDR1 as MGHDK and CDR2 as SYGVNS. The CDR3 totals 13 residues. The CDR3 loop reads CASSRDNSYEQYF. For the CDR3, the DNA is TGTGCCAGCAGTAGGGACAACTCCTACGAGCAGTACTTC.

This clonotype was counted a few times. The chain uses TRBV11-2 and TRBJ2-5; no firm D call. With 1 base removed from V and 5 bases from J, the gap between germline ends came to 5 bases. Germline values: CDR1 SGHAT, CDR2 FQNNGV. This CDR3 contains 12 residues. The CDR3 DNA reads TGTGCCAGCAGCTTAGTGAAGGAGACCCAGTACTTC. The encoded protein is CASSLVKETQYF.

This clonotype was counted many times. V gene TRBV14 combines with J gene TRBJ2-7; no clear D gene. V shed 2 bases and J shed 2 bases, with 13 bases lying between them. The CDR3 is 15 residues long. Germline V gene sequence: CDR1 SGHDN, CDR2 FVKESK. The CDR3 sequence: CASSQFLSGAYEQYF. The CDR3 DNA follows: TGTGCCAGCAGCCAATTTCTCTCGGGCGCCTACGAGCAGTACTTC.

The chain recombines TRBV20-1 with TRBJ2-7; possible D gene TRBD2, 6 bases. The germline V gene encodes CDR1 DFQATT and CDR2 SNEGSKA (reference sequence). The V and J ends lost 5 bases and 0 bases respectively, with 14 bases between them. The CDR3 length is 14 residues. CDR3 region: CSAGDVGSSYEQYF. The DNA for the CDR3 is TGCAGTGCTGGGGACGTCGGGAGCTCCTACGAGCAGTACTTC.

As for this clonotype: At one end, the junction sequence differs from germline, possibly due to a read error. This chain joins TRBV7-9 and TRBJ2-2, with 8 bases that match TRBD1. CDR3 length: 16 residues. Per the germline V gene, CDR1 is SEHNR and CDR2 is FQNEAQ (reference sequence). The CDR3 region has the DNA TGTGCCAGCAGCTTTGTACCAACAGGGGGTGACGGGGAGCTGGTTTTT. Residues: CASSFVPTGGDGELVF.

For this clonotype: A much larger clone differs from this one at a single base, so this may be a read error. This chain joins TRBV7-6 and TRBJ2-1; D gene ambiguous. CDR3 length: 15 residues. Germline lookup yields CDR1 SGHVS and CDR2 FNYEAQ. Trimming removed 5 bases from V and 0 bases from J, with 11 bases in between. The DNA for the CDR3 is TGTGCCAGCAGCCCCCGACGGGTCTCCTACAATGAGCAGTTCTTC. It specifies CASSPRRVSYNEQFF.

This clonotype was counted between two and nine times. This may stem from a read error, because a much larger clone lies one nucleotide away. The chain combines TRBV4-3 with TRBJ1-6, with no clear D. The CDR3 sequence is 17 residues long. V was pared by 4 bases and J by 0 bases, with 13 bases between. The V gene's germline CDR1 is LGHNA and CDR2 YSLEER. CDR3 in DNA: TGCGCCAGCAGCCCAGATCTCGCCAGCTCCTATAATTCACCCCTCCACTTT. This gives the protein CASSPDLASSYNSPLHF.

This clonotype was observed many times. The chain joins TRBV4-1 to TRBJ1-5, with a weak D call TRBD1 (5 bases). Germline CDR1 is MGHRA and CDR2 is YSYEKL. The CDR3 extends over 16 amino acids. Trimming shortened V by 4 bases and J by 2 bases, and 15 bases separated the two germline ends. CDR3 nucleotide sequence: TGCGCCAGCAGCCCCCGCCGGGGGGGGGGCAATCAGCCCCAGCATTTT. This codes for CASSPRRGGGNQPQHF.

A note on this clonotype: This may come from a read error, since a much larger clone is one base off. The rearrangement uses TRBV29-1 and TRBJ2-5, with D possibly matching TRBD1 (5 bases). CDR1 is SQVTM and CDR2 is ANQGSEA in the germline V gene. There are 12 residues in the CDR3. The CDR3 sequence is CSAYRTQETQHF. As DNA, the CDR3 is TGCAGCGCGTACAGGACCCAAGAGACCCAGCACTTC.

This clonotype was counted ten times or more. The V gene is TRBV7-8, the J gene TRBJ1-5; perhaps TRBD1 as D (6 bases). V shed 5 bases and J shed 0 bases, with 14 bases lying between them. This CDR3 has 16 residues. Germline values: CDR1 SGHVS, CDR2 FQNEAQ. DNA of the CDR3: TGTGCCAGCAGCCCCCTTGCGGACAGTAGCAATCAGCCCCAGCATTTT. Encoded protein: CASSPLADSSNQPQHF. The full variable domain, rest sourced from reference TRBV7-8 and TRBJ1-5, is GAGVSQSPRYKVAKRGQDVALRCDPISGHVSLFWYQQALGQGPEFLTYFQNEAQLDKSGLPSDRFFAERPEGSVSTLKIQRTQQEDSAVYLCASSPLADSSNQPQHFGDGTRLSIL.

This clonotype was counted only a few times. CDR3 region: CASSQAGPSGRVTDTQYF. In DNA form, the CDR3 reads TGTGCCAGCAGCCAAGCAGGTCCTAGCGGGAGAGTCACAGATACGCAGTATTTT. The chain links TRBV3-1 to TRBJ2-3; 10 nucleotides match TRBD2. The junction had 9 bases not matched to a gene; V was cut back by 1 base and J by 2 bases. This CDR3 region has 18 residues. Germline lookup yields CDR1 LGHDT and CDR2 YNNKEL (reference sequence).

The chain is built from TRBV5-6 and TRBJ2-7, with a weak D call TRBD1 (8 bases). V shed 9 bases and J shed 5 bases, with 24 bases lying between them. The CDR3 loop spans 15 amino acids. Germline lookup yields CDR1 SGHDT and CDR2 YYEEEE. CDR3 DNA sequence: TGTGCCACCTACAGGGGGGGGGGGGCGCTGGACGAGCAGTACTTC. Protein sequence: CATYRGGGALDEQYF.

This clonotype was picked up many times. The CDR3: CSARPLGQPQHF. As DNA, the CDR3 is TGCAGTGCTAGGCCCCTTGGGCAGCCCCAGCATTTT. V gene TRBV20-1 combines with J gene TRBJ1-5; D is undetermined. V lost 3 bases and J 7 bases, leaving 10 bases between the germline ends. Looked up from germline, CDR1 is DFQATT and CDR2 is SNEGSKA (reference sequence). The CDR3 sequence is 12 residues long.

This clonotype was found many times. V usage is TRBV7-8 and J usage is TRBJ1-4, with 11 bases fitting TRBD1. The CDR3 runs to 16 residues. Germline CDR1 reads SGHVS; CDR2 reads FQNEAQ. After removal of 5 bases from V and 6 bases from J, the junction contained 8 bases not matched to a gene. The CDR3 sequence: CASSTNRDRGDEKLFF. CDR3 sequence (DNA): TGTGCCAGCAGCACTAACCGGGACAGGGGGGATGAAAAACTGTTTTTT.

The J gene is TRBJ2-3, the V gene TRBV6-5; 10 nucleotides align to TRBD2. Germline assignment: CDR1 MNHEY and CDR2 SVGAGI. V lost 3 bases, J lost 0 bases, and 3 bases stayed unmatched. The CDR3 length is 16 residues. CDR3 sequence: CASSYVLAGSTDTQYF. As DNA, the CDR3 is TGTGCCAGCAGTTATGTACTAGCGGGGAGCACAGATACGCAGTATTTT.

The gene calls are TRBV7-9 and TRBJ2-7, with 8 bases that match TRBD2. V shed 5 bases and J 1 base; nucleotides not matched to a gene: 7. The CDR3 covers 15 residues. The germline V gene encodes CDR1 SEHNR and CDR2 FQNEAQ (reference sequence). The CDR3 sequence is CASSDSGTYSYEQYF. The CDR3 DNA is TGTGCCAGCAGCGATAGCGGGACCTATTCCTACGAGCAGTACTTC.